This T cell receptor (beta chain) was recorded in a study of Ad26.COV2.S vaccination and SARS-CoV-2 variants. Libraries were prepared by immunoSEQ multiplex PCR; TCRdb keeps only in-frame clonotypes and omits some of them. The repertoire has around 370,000 clones, roughly nine tenths of them found once; the top ten carry about 3.9%. Overall study findings and caveats: Those who received the vaccine showed greater spike-specific TCR breadth than those given placebo. Following vaccination, spike-specific CD8+ and CD4+ T cell responses reportedly exhibited substantial breadth. Researchers cautioned that TCR breadth and depth analyses may have underestimated total T cell responses. Measurement of non-spike TCR breadth gave similar results in vaccine and placebo recipients.

The CDR3 contains 17 residues. Germline CDR1 is LGHDT and CDR2 is YNNKEL (reference sequence). The V gene lost 8 bases and the J gene lost 1 base, with 23 bases spanning the gap. A word on this clone: Its target is not known.

This chain joins TRBV3-1 (or the pseudogene TRBV3-2) and TRBJ1-1, with D tentatively TRBD1 (6 bases). The sample was peripheral blood, taken after recovery from COVID-19. This TCR derives from a human donor who had recovered from COVID-19. The CDR3 DNA is TGTGCCAGCGAGCAGAGGGGGACTTCAAAGGGGAACACTGAAGCTTTCTTT. Translated, it gives CASEQRGTSKGNTEAFF.